Each of the 13 T cell receptor beta chains below was sequenced from the same sample in a study of metastatic and nonmetastatic thyroid tumors. Every patient underwent thyroid surgery untreated. Using MiXCR, TCRdb reanalyzed the PCR reads. The table records about 32,000 clones, around 33% of them present only once. The source material was tumor tissue. The source is a female donor with papillary thyroid cancer or a benign thyroid nodule (not recorded which). Some clones in this sample may be carry-over from other donors' samples.

The V call is TRBV7-3, the J call TRBJ2-7; 7 nucleotides agree with TRBD1. The V gene's germline CDR1 is SGHTA and CDR2 FQGTGA. The V and J ends lost 2 bases and 9 bases, in that order; junction bases with no gene match: 1. The CDR3 loop spans 11 amino acids. CDR3 bases: TGTGCCAGCAGCTTAGACAGGGTGCAGTACTTC. Translation gives CASSLDRVQYF.

Points on this clone: Sequence at one end of the junction differs from germline and may be a read error. The V and J genes are TRBV6-2 or TRBV6-3 and TRBJ2-7, with 8 nucleotides matching TRBD1. The germline gives CDR1 MNHEY, CDR2 SVGEGT. The CDR3 has 15 residues. The CDR3 nucleotides are TGTGCCAGCGGCCGGGACAGGAGGAGGGCCTACGAGCCGTACTTC. Translation gives CASGRDRRRAYEPYF.

This clone has a handful of counts. The chain carries TRBV28 and TRBJ1-2; perhaps TRBD1 as D (5 bases). Germline-derived CDR1 and CDR2 are MDHEN and SYDVKM. The ends were cut back, 10 bases at V and 2 bases at J, with 14 bases in the middle. The CDR3 has 13 amino acids. The CDR3 is CATDPGGNYGYTF. In nucleotides, the CDR3 is TGTGCCACTGACCCGGGGGGAAACTATGGCTACACCTTC.

In regard to this clone: This sample includes further DNA sequences coding for the same CDR3. The chain links TRBV11-3 to TRBJ2-3, with TRBD2 as a possible D gene (6 bases). Per the germline V gene, CDR1 is SGHNT and CDR2 is YENEEA. The CDR3 totals 15 residues. V was pared by 1 base and J by 5 bases, with 13 bases between. The CDR3 spells CASSLGLGGVDTQYF. The DNA for the CDR3 is TGTGCCAGCAGCTTAGGACTGGGAGGAGTAGATACGCAGTATTTT.

V gene TRBV6-5 combines with J gene TRBJ2-6; TRBD1 matches 10 bases. This CDR3 region has 15 residues. Germline V CDR1 and CDR2: MNHEY, SVGAGI. The V gene end was trimmed by 4 bases and the J gene end by 13 bases; junction bases not matched to a gene: 10. CDR3 region: CASSWGTGESRVLTF. Here the CDR3 DNA reads TGTGCCAGCAGTTGGGGGACAGGGGAGTCAAGAGTCCTGACTTTC.

The V gene is TRBV5-1, the J gene TRBJ1-6; 9 nucleotides agree with TRBD1. The CDR3 contains 14 residues. V shed 2 bases and J 8 bases; nucleotides not matched to a gene: 2. Germline V CDR1 and CDR2: SGHRS, YFSETQ. The CDR3 here is CASSLQGADSPLHF. The CDR3 DNA is TGCGCCAGCAGCTTACAGGGGGCTGATTCACCCCTCCACTTT.

The V call is TRBV28, the J call TRBJ1-2, with D hard to call. This CDR3 region has 15 residues. Deletions cut 5 bases from V and 7 bases from J, with 20 bases between. CDR1 and CDR2 from the germline V gene are MDHEN and SYDVKM. The CDR3 spells CASSGGSFQVGGYTF. Here the CDR3 DNA reads TGTGCCAGCAGTGGTGGGTCCTTCCAGGTTGGTGGCTACACCTTC.

The chain links TRBV5-1 to TRBJ1-2, with D possibly being TRBD1 (5 bases). V lost 0 bases to trimming and J lost 10 bases, with 13 bases between them. CDR1 SGHRS and CDR2 YFSETQ come from the germline V gene. The CDR3 consists of 13 residues. CDR3 nucleotides: TGCGCCAGCAGCTTGGGGGCCGGCAGGGACTACACCTTC. This sequence encodes CASSLGAGRDYTF.

This clone appeared a few times. CDR3 amino acids: CASSPMDRGYGYTF. For the CDR3, the DNA is TGTGCCAGTAGTCCGATGGACAGGGGCTATGGCTACACCTTC. The genes are TRBV19 and TRBJ1-2, with 9 bases lining up with TRBD1. Germline V gene sequence: CDR1 LNHDA, CDR2 SQIVND (reference sequence). After removal of 5 bases from V and 4 bases from J, the junction contained 5 bases not matched to a gene. The CDR3 runs 14 residues.

There are a few counts of this clone. The rearrangement uses TRBV6-4 and TRBJ2-3, with TRBD2 as a possible D gene (5 bases). V lost 4 bases and J 0 bases, leaving 5 bases between the germline ends. This CDR3 is built from 13 residues. CDR1 and CDR2 (germline): MRHNA, SNTAGT. CDR3 region: CASSGGSTDTQYF. CDR3 bases: TGTGCCAGCAGTGGCGGGAGCACAGATACGCAGTATTTT.

The sample holds many counts of this clone. This rearrangement joins TRBV28 to TRBJ2-1; D gene ambiguous. Germline V gives CDR1 MDHEN, CDR2 SYDVKM. This CDR3 is 14 amino acids long. The V and J ends lost 2 bases and 7 bases respectively, with 12 bases between them. The chain's CDR3 is CASSLELGSNEQFF. The DNA of the CDR3 is TGTGCCAGCAGTTTAGAACTCGGGTCGAATGAGCAGTTCTTC.

The rearrangement uses TRBV7-2 and TRBJ2-7; D call uncertain. Trimming took 1 base from V and 4 from J, leaving 11 bases between them. The CDR3 is 14 amino acids. Germline assignment: CDR1 SGHTA and CDR2 FQGNSA. The CDR3 protein is CASSLGLGKYEQYF. For the CDR3, the DNA is TGTGCCAGCAGCTTAGGTTTAGGGAAGTACGAGCAGTACTTC.

J is TRBJ2-1 and V is TRBV20-1, with 7 bases that match TRBD2. Germline V gene lookup returns CDR1 DFQATT and CDR2 SNEGSKA (reference sequence). The CDR3 is 16 residues long. After removal of 0 bases from V and 10 bases from J, the junction contained 15 bases not matched to a gene. Here the CDR3 DNA reads TGCAGTGCTAGAGATGTTTCGGCTAGCGGACCTACCGAGCAGTTCTTC. Translation: CSARDVSASGPTEQFF.